This T cell receptor (beta chain) appears in the sequencing data of a study of tumor-infiltrating lymphocytes in primary liver carcinoma. Starting material of around 460 ng total RNA yielded TCR beta cDNA via a constant-region primer. Three nested multiplex PCR rounds of slightly modified ARM-PCR generated TCR beta libraries. The opening two PCR rounds, approximately 10 cycles each, paired TRBV1-TRBV30 forward primers with a C-beta reverse primer. TCRdb used MiXCR to reprocess the multiplex PCR reads, holding one entry per CDR3 protein. This sample has about 84,000 distinct CDR3 sequences; approximately 72% occur once, and the top ten carry roughly a fifth. Between about 17 and 34 mg of unsorted bulk tissue served as the source from which RNA and DNA were co-extracted. In the case of this clonotype: One end of the junction is discordant with germline, which a read error may explain.

The CDR3 spans 15 residues. The TCR comes from a man in his forties with primary liver carcinoma and hepatitis B virus infection. The sequenced material came from liver tumor tissue from sampling region 1. Subset: tumor region T1, superior pole. The V gene is TRBV12-3 or TRBV12-4, the J gene TRBJ1-3, with a tentative D call TRBD1 (5 bases). The CDR3 loop is CASTSGAATGNTIYF. DNA of the CDR3: TGTGCCAGCACGAGCGGGGCAGCGACTGGTAACACCATATATTTT.